Here is one TCR beta chain with its context. The antigen is not known. These data originate in a study of T-cell memory formation after mild COVID-19. The study's findings and limits: Pre-infection memory harbored some responding clones, suggesting cross-reactive memory joined.

This CDR3 has 14 amino acids. V gave up 0 bases and J gave up 2 bases, with 8 bases separating them. From germline, CDR1 is LGHNA and CDR2 YSLEER. One entry per CDR3 protein, called by TCRdb with MiXCR from the 5' RACE reads. The repertoire holds about 420,000 distinct CDR3 sequences, with roughly a quarter as singletons. The gene calls are TRBV4-3 and TRBJ2-7; no clear D. This sequence originates from an adult woman who had mild COVID-19 (a few samples of this study predate the infection). Cell type and time point are not known. Material for sequencing was PBMCs or a T cell subset sorted from them (not recorded which). The CDR3 sequence is CASSQEREAYEQYF. The CDR3 bases are TGCGCCAGCAGCCAAGAAAGAGAGGCCTACGAGCAGTACTTC.